The 26 T cell receptor beta chains below were found in one sample sequenced in a study of T-cell reconstitution after alpha-beta-depleted transplantation in children. Construction of the TCRbeta library involved unique molecular identifiers. TCRdb reanalysed the PCR reads using MiXCR and keeps one entry per CDR3 protein. The sample consists of 350,000 to 400,000 distinct CDR3 sequences, roughly 22% of them appearing once. Sequenced here: PBMCs from the stem cell graft donor, sampled from the stem cell graft. The receptors originated from a human donor who donated a stem cell graft to a child with acute myeloid leukemia.

The chain has TRBV7-9 and TRBJ2-5; 9 bases are a match to TRBD2. The CDR3 runs to 16 residues. Trimming at V came to 5 bases and at J to 2 bases, leaving 9 bases not matched to a gene. Germline-derived CDR1 and CDR2 are SEHNR and FQNEAQ (reference sequence). The CDR3 spells CASSTRLAELQETQYF. The CDR3 nucleotides are TGTGCCAGCAGCACCAGACTAGCGGAGTTACAAGAGACCCAGTACTTC.

The CDR3: CASSVEEGLADEQYF. CDR3 sequence (DNA): TGTGCCAGCAGCGTAGAAGAGGGACTAGCGGATGAGCAGTACTTC. The chain carries TRBV9 and TRBJ2-7; 11 nucleotides match TRBD2. Trimming at V came to 0 bases and at J to 7 bases, leaving 6 bases not matched to a gene. Germline CDR1 reads SGDLS; CDR2 reads YYNGEE. The CDR3 has 15 amino acids.

The rearrangement links TRBV20-1 to TRBJ2-4; D not resolved. The CDR3 loop spans 15 amino acids. The germline V and J ends were trimmed by 3 bases and 1 base, with 13 bases remaining between them. Germline CDR1 reads DFQATT; CDR2 reads SNEGSKA (reference sequence). CDR3 residues: CSASNVDEAKNIQYF. The CDR3 DNA is TGCAGTGCTAGTAATGTGGATGAGGCCAAAAACATTCAGTACTTC.

The chain recombines TRBV28 with TRBJ1-6; no reliable D call. This CDR3 has 14 residues. Trimming shortened V by 6 bases and J by 1 base, and 7 bases separated the two germline ends. CDR1 and CDR2 from the germline V gene are MDHEN and SYDVKM. CDR3 residues: CASRTGSYNSPLHF. CDR3 DNA sequence: TGTGCCAGCAGGACGGGATCCTATAATTCACCCCTCCACTTT.

The chain carries TRBV20-1 and TRBJ2-1; 13 bases line up with TRBD2. The CDR3 spans 17 residues. V dropped 4 bases and J dropped 7; count of bases not matched to a gene: 13. CDR1 DFQATT and CDR2 SNEGSKA come from the germline V gene (reference sequence). The CDR3 region is CSATVPFGLAGVNEQFF. The CDR3 nucleotides read TGCAGTGCTACCGTTCCCTTCGGACTAGCGGGAGTGAATGAGCAGTTCTTC.

This clonotype was found once. This chain connects TRBV5-1 to TRBJ2-7; D might be TRBD1 or TRBD2, each matching 5 bases. V lost 5 bases and J lost 6, with 9 bases in between. The germline V gene encodes CDR1 SGHRS and CDR2 YFSETQ. The CDR3 length is 11 residues. The CDR3 is CASRWGSEQYF. The CDR3 DNA follows: TGCGCCAGCAGGTGGGGGAGCGAGCAGTACTTC.

The chain's CDR3 is CSVERQGAGEQYF. CDR3 in DNA: TGCAGCGTTGAAAGACAGGGGGCCGGTGAGCAGTACTTC. The V call is TRBV29-1, the J call TRBJ2-7; the match to TRBD1 covers 10 bases. Germline CDR1 reads SQVTM; CDR2 reads ANQGSEA. Unmatched junction bases numbered 5, after V lost 2 bases and J lost 7 bases. CDR3 length: 13 amino acids.

V usage is TRBV15 and J usage is TRBJ2-3, with D unclear. Germline assignment: CDR1 LNHNV and CDR2 YYDKDF (reference sequence). There are 15 residues in the CDR3. V gave up 1 base and J gave up 5 bases, with 13 bases separating them. CDR3 sequence (DNA): TGTGCCACCAGCAGAGTCCGGATCGGGTTAGATACGCAGTATTTT. This encodes CATSRVRIGLDTQYF.

This clonotype was observed a few times. The genes are TRBV27 and TRBJ2-1; 14 nucleotides line up with TRBD2. V was pared by 5 bases and J by 5 bases, with 5 bases of the junction left unmatched. CDR1 is MNHEY, CDR2 SMNVEV, per germline (reference sequence). The CDR3 spans 16 residues. CDR3 sequence (DNA): TGTGCCAGCAGTGTAGGACTAGCGGGAGGTCACAATGAGCAGTTCTTC. Translated: CASSVGLAGGHNEQFF.

This clonotype showed up just a few times. This chain joins TRBV20-1 and TRBJ1-6; tentative D call: TRBD1 (5 bases). Germline V gene lookup returns CDR1 DFQATT and CDR2 SNEGSKA (reference sequence). This CDR3 is 16 amino acids long. V shed 3 bases and J shed 5 bases, with 17 bases lying between them. The CDR3 region has the DNA TGCAGTGCTAGTAACCCCAGGGTCCGAGATAATTCACCCCTCCACTTT. This codes for CSASNPRVRDNSPLHF.

The CDR3 region has the DNA TGCGCCAGCAGCCCCAGCCTTGTGACGGCGAACACCGGGGAGCTGTTTTTT. Encoded protein: CASSPSLVTANTGELFF. This rearrangement joins TRBV5-1 to TRBJ2-2; no clear D. Deletions cut 4 bases from V and 0 bases from J, with 16 bases between. The germline V gene encodes CDR1 SGHRS and CDR2 YFSETQ. CDR3 length equals 17 residues.

This chain joins TRBV11-2 and TRBJ1-6; 7 bases agree with TRBD1. The CDR3 spans 17 residues. J lost 9 bases, V lost 0 bases, and 11 bases had no gene match. Germline loops: CDR1 SGHAT, CDR2 FQNNGV. CDR3 nucleotide sequence: TGTGCCAGCAGCTTAGATGGGAGACAGGGATGGGGTTCACCCCTCCACTTT. It encodes CASSLDGRQGWGSPLHF. The full variable domain, its missing parts supplied by reference TRBV11-2 and TRBJ1-6, is EAGVAQSPRYKIIEKRQSVAFWCNPISGHATLYWYQQILGQGPKLLIQFQNNGVVDDSQLPKDRFSAERLKGVDSTLKIQPAKLEDSAVYLCASSLDGRQGWGSPLHFGNGTRLTVT.

The chain carries TRBV20-1 and TRBJ2-6; D gene ambiguous. Germline V gene data show CDR1 as DFQATT and CDR2 as SNEGSKA (reference sequence). Trimming took 2 bases from V and 4 from J, leaving 12 bases between them. The CDR3 length is 15 residues. This CDR3 reads CSARTPRAGANVLTF. CDR3 DNA: TGCAGTGCTAGAACCCCCCGGGCAGGGGCCAACGTCCTGACTTTC.

The chain uses TRBV12-3 or TRBV12-4 and TRBJ2-1; D possibly matches TRBD1 or TRBD2 (5 bases each). With 5 bases removed from V and 3 bases from J, the gap between germline ends came to 11 bases. This CDR3 spans 14 amino acids. This CDR3 reads CASSGDGNYNEQFF. The CDR3 DNA reads as TGTGCCAGCAGTGGGGACGGGAACTACAATGAGCAGTTCTTC.

The rearrangement uses TRBV25-1 and TRBJ1-6; D is ambiguous. This CDR3 comprises 16 residues. Germline V gene lookup returns CDR1 MGHDK and CDR2 SYGVNS. V was shortened by 6 bases and J by 0 bases, with 12 bases between the two germline ends. The CDR3 is CASSDPQSSYNSPLHF. The CDR3 DNA sequence: TGTGCCAGCAGCGATCCCCAGAGCTCCTATAATTCACCCCTCCACTTT.

This clonotype was detected only once. CDR3 amino acids: CSARGLGLPPGETQYF. The CDR3 DNA reads as TGCAGTGCTAGAGGTTTGGGGCTACCTCCGGGGGAGACCCAGTACTTC. V is TRBV20-1 and J is TRBJ2-5; D tentatively fits TRBD1 or TRBD2 (5 bases each). CDR1 is DFQATT and CDR2 is SNEGSKA in the germline V gene (reference sequence). Trimming cost V 1 base and J 5 bases, with 20 bases left between them. There are 16 residues in the CDR3.

This clonotype has a handful of counts. CDR3 DNA sequence: TGCAGTGCTAGTTGGGTTTGGAAGGGGACCCAGTACTTC. Amino acids: CSASWVWKGTQYF. The chain recombines TRBV20-1 with TRBJ2-5; D is unclear. The V end lost 3 bases, the J end lost 7 bases, and 15 bases lay between the germline ends. The CDR3 is made up of 13 amino acids. CDR1 DFQATT and CDR2 SNEGSKA come from the germline V gene (reference sequence).

The chain is built from TRBV6-2 or TRBV6-3 and TRBJ2-7, with a tentative D call TRBD1 (6 bases). The ends were cut back, 10 bases at V and 2 bases at J, with 24 bases in the middle. The CDR3 totals 16 residues. Per the germline V gene, CDR1 is MNHEY and CDR2 is SVGEGT. The CDR3 is CATLELSGQGPYEQYF. CDR3 DNA sequence: TGTGCCACTCTAGAACTGTCAGGGCAGGGGCCCTACGAGCAGTACTTC.

At least ten counts were recorded for this clonotype. This chain links TRBV29-1 with TRBJ2-1; 7 bases are a match to TRBD1. Per germline, CDR1 SQVTM and CDR2 ANQGSEA. This CDR3 region has 15 residues. The trim removed 3 bases at V and 7 bases at J, leaving 12 bases unmatched. As DNA, the CDR3 is TGCAGCGTTGAGAGTCTAGGGGGCGCGTATAATGAGCAGTTCTTC. Translation gives CSVESLGGAYNEQFF.

This clonotype was found a few times. The chain recombines TRBV12-3 or TRBV12-4 with TRBJ2-1; the D gene could be TRBD1 or TRBD2 (5 bases each). The CDR3 runs 14 residues. Trimming stripped 5 bases from V and 9 bases from J, with 17 bases between. CDR3 DNA: TGTGCCAGCAGTCCTACCGGGACCTCCCGTGAGCAGTTCTTC. Its translation is CASSPTGTSREQFF.

This clonotype was counted between two and nine times. This sequence joins TRBV7-2 and TRBJ1-2, with D perhaps TRBD1 (6 bases). CDR3 length equals 14 residues. Trimming removed 5 bases at V and 5 bases at J, with 15 bases between. Germline CDR1 is SGHTA and CDR2 is FQGNSA. The CDR3 is CASSLGTSKYGYTF. The CDR3 bases are TGTGCCAGCAGCCTAGGGACATCAAAATATGGCTACACCTTC.

This clonotype was picked up a small number of times. The CDR3 region has the DNA TGTGCCACCAGCAGAGACTTTAACGAGCAGTACTTC. It codes for CATSRDFNEQYF. The chain combines TRBV15 with TRBJ2-7, with D unresolved. With 0 bases removed from V and 5 bases from J, the gap between germline ends came to 5 bases. CDR3 length: 12 residues. CDR1 LNHNV and CDR2 YYDKDF come from the germline V gene (reference sequence).

The chain is built from TRBV28 and TRBJ1-1; D remains ambiguous. V was pared by 5 bases and J by 0 bases, with 4 bases between. There are 12 residues in the CDR3. The germline V gene has CDR1 MDHEN and CDR2 SYDVKM. Here the CDR3 DNA reads TGTGCCAGCAGTCGAGTGAACACTGAAGCTTTCTTT. Residues: CASSRVNTEAFF.

This clonotype has at least ten counts. The chain uses TRBV12-3 or TRBV12-4 and TRBJ1-1; D is ambiguous. The CDR3 is 14 amino acids. V was clipped by 0 bases and J by 3 bases, with 8 bases between them. The CDR3: CASSLAGYDTEAFF. CDR3 coding DNA: TGTGCCAGCAGTTTAGCAGGGTACGACACTGAAGCTTTCTTT.

This clonotype showed up many times. The genes are TRBV10-3 and TRBJ2-7; TRBD1 matches at 7 bases. From germline, CDR1 is ENHRY and CDR2 SYGVKD. Trimming cost V 10 bases and J 0 bases; bases outside gene matches: 6. The length of the CDR3 is 13 residues. CDR3 loop: CATHGQVSYEQYF. The CDR3 nucleotides read TGTGCCACCCATGGACAGGTCTCCTACGAGCAGTACTTC.

This clonotype showed up just a few times. V and J are TRBV27 and TRBJ2-7, with TRBD2 matching 12 bases. CDR3 size: 17 residues. Trimming cost V 2 bases and J 4 bases; bases outside gene matches: 9. Germline V gene data show CDR1 as MNHEY and CDR2 as SMNVEV (reference sequence). CDR3 nucleotides: TGTGCCAGCAGTTTAAAAAGACTAGCGGGAGTGGAGTACGAGCAGTACTTC. This encodes CASSLKRLAGVEYEQYF.